This is a list of T cell receptor beta chains from one sample in a study of T cell repertoires in cytomegalovirus infection. Their specific antigens are unknown. From the reads, TCRdb called clonotypes with MiXCR, one entry per CDR3 protein. The profile covers approximately 350,000 distinct CDR3 sequences, with approximately 30% appearing a single time and 13% taken by the ten largest. The input for sequencing was cultured PBMCs, taken from culture after CMV antigen stimulation. The receptors come from a human donor in good health (CMV status not recorded). Some clones in this sample may be carry-over from other donors' samples. The CDR3 runs from the conserved cysteine through the conserved F or W. Fields, in order: CDR3 DNA, CDR3 protein, J gene, V gene, D gene, clone size. A D gene is named only where the DNA matches it firmly. Some rows mark clone size as missing; the rest say once, few, many or name a class of expanded clone.

DNA: TGCAGCGTTGCCGGGACAGCCTACAATGAGCAGTTCTTC
CDR3: CSVAGTAYNEQFF
J: TRBJ2-1
V: TRBV29-1
D: TRBD1
size: NA

DNA: TGCAGCGCCGAAAGGACCGGGGGCTACACCTTC
CDR3: CSAERTGGYTF
J: TRBJ1-2
V: TRBV29-1
D: NA
size: NA

DNA: TGTGCCAGCAGCGAAGAAGCGGGAGGCACCCATAGCACAGATACGCAGTATTTT
CDR3: CASSEEAGGTHSTDTQYF
J: TRBJ2-3
V: TRBV28
D: TRBD2
size: NA

DNA: TGTGCCAGCACGAAGACAGACACAGATACGCAGTATTTT
CDR3: CASTKTDTDTQYF
J: TRBJ2-3
V: TRBV10-3
D: NA
size: many

DNA: TGTGCCAGCAGCCACCCGGGACTAGCGGGAGATTCCGGGGAGCTGTTTTTT
CDR3: CASSHPGLAGDSGELFF
J: TRBJ2-2
V: TRBV7-3
D: TRBD2
size: few

DNA: TGTGCCAGCAGCCCCTTTGCAGGGGGAAACACCGGGGAGCTGTTTTTT
CDR3: CASSPFAGGNTGELFF
J: TRBJ2-2
V: TRBV7-6
D: TRBD1
size: many

DNA: TGTGCCAGCAGCGGGCGGGACAGGGCCCTCCACTTT
CDR3: CASSGRDRALHF
J: TRBJ1-6
V: TRBV9
D: TRBD1
size: NA

DNA: TGTGCCAGCAGCTTAACCCGACTAGCGGGAGATCATGAGCAGTTCTTC
CDR3: CASSLTRLAGDHEQFF
J: TRBJ2-1
V: TRBV7-8
D: TRBD2
size: NA

DNA: TGTGCCAGCAGCCACCGACTAGCGGGGGACCAAGAGACCCAGTACTTC
CDR3: CASSHRLAGDQETQYF
J: TRBJ2-5
V: TRBV7-8
D: TRBD2
size: NA

DNA: TGCGCCAGCAGCCAAGATCCCGGACGGAAGAACACTGAAGCTTTCTTT
CDR3: CASSQDPGRKNTEAFF
J: TRBJ1-1
V: TRBV4-1
D: NA
size: NA

DNA: TGTGCCAGCAGTGGGGACAAGGGAAGGGCGCCGTACTTC
CDR3: CASSGDKGRAPYF
J: TRBJ2-5
V: TRBV12-3/TRBV12-4
D: NA
size: few

DNA: TGTGCCAGCAGCCCGAACTGGTGGCCACTAGCTAGCGGGATCGAGTACGAGCAGTACTTC
CDR3: CASSPNWWPLASGIEYEQYF
J: TRBJ2-7
V: TRBV7-6
D: TRBD2
size: many

DNA: TGTGCCAGCAGTTTATCGGGGACAGGGGGAGGGGCCAACGTCCTGACTTTC
CDR3: CASSLSGTGGGANVLTF
J: TRBJ2-6
V: TRBV27
D: TRBD1
size: NA

DNA: TGTGCCAGCAGCCCCACAGGGGCCCAAGAGACCCAGTACTTC
CDR3: CASSPTGAQETQYF
J: TRBJ2-5
V: TRBV7-2
D: TRBD1
size: few

DNA: TGTGCCAGCAGCGCCAACACCGGGGAGCTGTTTTTT
CDR3: CASSANTGELFF
J: TRBJ2-2
V: TRBV9
D: NA
size: NA

DNA: TGTGCCAGCAGCTTAAGGGTAGGGGACCAAGAGACCCAGTACTTC
CDR3: CASSLRVGDQETQYF
J: TRBJ2-5
V: TRBV7-2
D: NA
size: many